This TCR beta chain was observed in a study of blood T cell repertoires in COVID-19. The overall study: Both acute and convalescent COVID-19 samples were obtained from the United States, Italy and Spain.

The protocol was immunoSEQ multiplex PCR, while the TCRdb copy is restricted to in-frame clones and leaves out a portion. The sample lists 55,000 to 65,000 clones, roughly 77% occurring once. CDR3 length: 14 residues. Trimming left V 10 bases short and J 2 bases short, with 18 bases between. Germline V lookup: CDR1 SGDLS, CDR2 YYNGEE. Details on this clone: A much larger clone is a single base away; this may be a read error.

The sequencing input was peripheral blood. The chain couples TRBV9 to TRBJ1-2; TRBD1 might be the D (6 bases). The receptor comes from a man aged 55-75 years with COVID-19, enrolled during active disease. DNA for the CDR3: TGTGCCCCCAGCGGAGGGGGGGGCAACTATGGCTACACCTTC. Protein product: CAPSGGGGNYGYTF.